The sequence of this T cell receptor (beta chain) was determined in a study of OX40 agonist ivuxolimab in advanced cancers. V lost 9 bases to trimming and J lost 10 bases; unmatched junction nucleotides: 15. Per the germline V gene, CDR1 is MNHEY and CDR2 is SVGAGI. The CDR3 sequence is 15 residues long. The repertoire was sequenced with immunoSEQ multiplex PCR; TCRdb's copy has only in-frame clones and lacks some. This sample has just under 85,000 clones, with 75% to 90% found just once. The chain is built from TRBV6-5 and TRBJ1-6, with TRBD1 identical over 7 bases. This TCR came from an adult with an advanced solid tumor such as melanoma, head and neck, liver or kidney cancer. The sample consisted of CD4+ or CD8+ T cells sorted from blood, taken in a trial of the OX40 agonist ivuxolimab. In DNA, the CDR3 is TGTGCCAGTGCCCTTTCAGGACAGGACCCCTCACCCCTCCACTTT. It yields the protein CASALSGQDPSPLHF.